The rows below give T cell receptor beta chains drawn from one sample of a study of response to subunit inactivated influenza vaccine. Each CDR3 protein is one row after TCRdb ran MiXCR on the RT-PCR reads. The sample contains 550,000 to 650,000 distinct CDR3 sequences, roughly 10% of which appear only once. The starting material was PBMCs from blood, obtained on the day of vaccination. The receptors originated from a man aged 45-65 years who received an inactivated influenza vaccine. CDR3s include the opening cysteine and the closing phenylalanine or tryptophan. Each record gives: J gene, clone size, D gene, V gene, CDR3 DNA, CDR3 protein. A D gene is named only where the DNA matches it firmly. Only part of the rows carry a size: once, few, many, or a class if the clone is expanded.

j_call: TRBJ1-2
clone_size: few
d_call: -
v_call: TRBV19
cdr3_nt: TGTGCCAGTAGTATAGTGGCGGATTACTATGGCTACACCTTC
cdr3_aa: CASSIVADYYGYTF

j_call: TRBJ2-2
clone_size: few
d_call: TRBD2
v_call: TRBV5-1
cdr3_nt: TGCGCCAGCAGCTGGAAATCCCTGACTAGCGGGGGTTCAAACACCGGGGAGCTGTTTTTT
cdr3_aa: CASSWKSLTSGGSNTGELFF

j_call: TRBJ1-1
clone_size: -
d_call: -
v_call: TRBV7-9
cdr3_nt: TGTGCCAGCAGCTTAGAACATCGGGTATCTGAAGCTTTCTTT
cdr3_aa: CASSLEHRVSEAFF

j_call: TRBJ1-2
clone_size: -
d_call: -
v_call: TRBV9
cdr3_nt: TGTGCCAGCAGCCTGGGCGCTACTAACTATGGCTACACCTTC
cdr3_aa: CASSLGATNYGYTF

j_call: TRBJ2-5
clone_size: many
d_call: -
v_call: TRBV13
cdr3_nt: TGTGCCAGCAGCTTAGCCCAAGAGGCAAGCGAGACCCAGTACTTC
cdr3_aa: CASSLAQEASETQYF

j_call: TRBJ2-7
clone_size: -
d_call: -
v_call: TRBV2
cdr3_nt: TGTGCCAGCAGTGATTGGGACATTTCATCCTACGAGCAGTACTTC
cdr3_aa: CASSDWDISSYEQYF

j_call: TRBJ2-1
clone_size: -
d_call: -
v_call: TRBV27
cdr3_nt: TGTGCCAGCAGTGGGAGCCCGCCTAGGACCTACAATGAGCAGTTCTTC
cdr3_aa: CASSGSPPRTYNEQFF

j_call: TRBJ2-7
clone_size: -
d_call: -
v_call: TRBV19
cdr3_nt: TGTGCCAGTAGTGAACAGACCGCGTCCGAGCAGTACTTC
cdr3_aa: CASSEQTASEQYF

j_call: TRBJ1-1
clone_size: few
d_call: -
v_call: TRBV28
cdr3_nt: TGTGCCAGCAGTTTACGTCAGGCAGACTTAGCTTTCTTT
cdr3_aa: CASSLRQADLAFF

j_call: TRBJ2-1
clone_size: many
d_call: TRBD2
v_call: TRBV4-2
cdr3_nt: TGTGCCAGCAGCCAAGAATTAGCGGGGGCGATCTACAATGAGCAGTTCTTC
cdr3_aa: CASSQELAGAIYNEQFF

j_call: TRBJ1-3
clone_size: few
d_call: -
v_call: TRBV6-2/TRBV6-3
cdr3_nt: TGTGCCAGCAGTTTGACAGGACATCACTCTGGAAACACCATATATTTT
cdr3_aa: CASSLTGHHSGNTIYF

j_call: TRBJ2-7
clone_size: few
d_call: -
v_call: TRBV12-3/TRBV12-4
cdr3_nt: TGTGCCAGCAGGCCTGACACGAACTACGAGCAGTACTTC
cdr3_aa: CASRPDTNYEQYF

j_call: TRBJ2-1
clone_size: -
d_call: TRBD2
v_call: TRBV10-3
cdr3_nt: TGTGCCATCAGTGAGTCAGCGGGGGCCAATGAGCAGTTATTC
cdr3_aa: CAISESAGANEQLF

j_call: TRBJ2-3
clone_size: few
d_call: TRBD2
v_call: TRBV7-2
cdr3_nt: TGTGCCAGCAGCTCTGTAGCGGGAGGTGTCACAGATACGCAGTATTTT
cdr3_aa: CASSSVAGGVTDTQYF

j_call: TRBJ2-1
clone_size: -
d_call: TRBD2
v_call: TRBV27
cdr3_nt: TGTGCCAGCAGTAGACTAGCATACAATGAGCAGTTCTTC
cdr3_aa: CASSRLAYNEQFF

j_call: TRBJ2-1
clone_size: -
d_call: TRBD2
v_call: TRBV6-2/TRBV6-3
cdr3_nt: TGTGCCAGCAAGCTAGCGGGAGGAGTAAATGAGCAGTTCTTC
cdr3_aa: CASKLAGGVNEQFF

j_call: TRBJ1-2
clone_size: -
d_call: -
v_call: TRBV3-1
cdr3_nt: TGTGCCAGCAGCCAAGACCACACAGCTAACTATGGCTACACCTTC
cdr3_aa: CASSQDHTANYGYTF

j_call: TRBJ2-5
clone_size: -
d_call: TRBD1
v_call: TRBV18
cdr3_nt: TGTGCCAGCTCACCCGGGACAGGGGGCTCGGGGCAAGAGACCCAGTACTTC
cdr3_aa: CASSPGTGGSGQETQYF

j_call: TRBJ2-7
clone_size: few
d_call: -
v_call: TRBV4-3
cdr3_nt: TGCGCCAGCAGCCAAGCTCTCACCCGAGGGTACGAGCAGTACTTC
cdr3_aa: CASSQALTRGYEQYF

j_call: TRBJ2-7
clone_size: -
d_call: -
v_call: TRBV18
cdr3_nt: TGTGCCAGCTCACCGAGTAGGACAGTGGCCTCCTACGAGCAGTACTTC
cdr3_aa: CASSPSRTVASYEQYF

j_call: TRBJ2-4
clone_size: -
d_call: TRBD1
v_call: TRBV4-3
cdr3_nt: TGCGCCAGCAGCCAAGGACAGGGGGACATTCAGTACTTC
cdr3_aa: CASSQGQGDIQYF

j_call: TRBJ1-5
clone_size: -
d_call: -
v_call: TRBV6-2/TRBV6-3
cdr3_nt: TGTGCCAGCAGTTATGGGGGGCCGCCTCCCCAGCATTTT
cdr3_aa: CASSYGGPPPQHF

j_call: TRBJ2-3
clone_size: -
d_call: -
v_call: TRBV10-3
cdr3_nt: TGTGCCATCAGTGAGGGGAAACGCACAGATACGCAGTATTTT
cdr3_aa: CAISEGKRTDTQYF

j_call: TRBJ1-2
clone_size: -
d_call: -
v_call: TRBV6-4
cdr3_nt: TGTGCCAGCACCCCCGAGGCAGGGAGCTATGGCTACACCTTC
cdr3_aa: CASTPEAGSYGYTF

j_call: TRBJ2-1
clone_size: -
d_call: TRBD2
v_call: TRBV29-1
cdr3_nt: TGCAGCGTTGACCCTAGCGGGGGGAACTACAATGAGCAGTTCTTC
cdr3_aa: CSVDPSGGNYNEQFF

j_call: TRBJ2-3
clone_size: many
d_call: TRBD2
v_call: TRBV29-1
cdr3_nt: TGCAGCGCCGGTAGCGGGAGGGGGGCAGATACGCAGTATTTT
cdr3_aa: CSAGSGRGADTQYF

j_call: TRBJ1-1
clone_size: few
d_call: -
v_call: TRBV5-1
cdr3_nt: TGCGCCAGCAGTACTTCCCCCGGCCAGAACACTGAAGCTTTCTTT
cdr3_aa: CASSTSPGQNTEAFF

j_call: TRBJ2-2
clone_size: -
d_call: -
v_call: TRBV29-1
cdr3_nt: TGCAGCGTTTATCAGGGATCGGCCGGGGAGCTGTTTTTT
cdr3_aa: CSVYQGSAGELFF

j_call: TRBJ2-5
clone_size: -
d_call: TRBD2
v_call: TRBV11-2
cdr3_nt: TGTGCCAGCAGCTCCTCTGGGACTAGCGGGGAGACCCAGTACTTC
cdr3_aa: CASSSSGTSGETQYF

j_call: TRBJ2-7
clone_size: few
d_call: -
v_call: TRBV27
cdr3_nt: TGTGCCAGCAGTTTGACAACTCCCTACGAGCAGTACTTC
cdr3_aa: CASSLTTPYEQYF

j_call: TRBJ1-2
clone_size: few
d_call: TRBD1
v_call: TRBV12-3/TRBV12-4
cdr3_nt: TGTGCCAGCAGTATATACCGGGACAGGGGTCATGGCTACACCTTC
cdr3_aa: CASSIYRDRGHGYTF

j_call: TRBJ2-1
clone_size: -
d_call: -
v_call: TRBV7-3
cdr3_nt: TGTGCCAGCAGCTTAAATCGCGGTGACAATGAGCAGTTCTTC
cdr3_aa: CASSLNRGDNEQFF

j_call: TRBJ2-6
clone_size: few
d_call: -
v_call: TRBV11-3
cdr3_nt: TGTGCCAGCAGCGTAAATGGGGCCAACGTCCTGACTTTC
cdr3_aa: CASSVNGANVLTF

j_call: TRBJ2-3
clone_size: -
d_call: TRBD2
v_call: TRBV29-1
cdr3_nt: TGCAGCGTTGCAGAGCCACTAGCGGGGTTCACAGATACGCAGTATTTT
cdr3_aa: CSVAEPLAGFTDTQYF

j_call: TRBJ2-7
clone_size: many
d_call: -
v_call: TRBV29-1
cdr3_nt: TGCAGCGTTGAATTTAGGGATTTTGCCTACGAGCAGTACTTC
cdr3_aa: CSVEFRDFAYEQYF

j_call: TRBJ1-2
clone_size: -
d_call: -
v_call: TRBV24-1
cdr3_nt: TGTGCCACCAGTGACCCCGTGAAAGCTAACTATGGCTACACCTTC
cdr3_aa: CATSDPVKANYGYTF

j_call: TRBJ2-5
clone_size: few
d_call: TRBD1
v_call: TRBV7-2
cdr3_nt: TGTGCCAGCAGCGAGCAGTACAGGGGGCAACGGGAGACCCAGTACTTC
cdr3_aa: CASSEQYRGQRETQYF

j_call: TRBJ2-5
clone_size: -
d_call: -
v_call: TRBV12-3/TRBV12-4
cdr3_nt: TGTGCCAGCAGTTTCTACCTGGGGGAGACCCAGTACTTC
cdr3_aa: CASSFYLGETQYF

j_call: TRBJ2-7
clone_size: -
d_call: -
v_call: TRBV7-2
cdr3_nt: TGTGCCAGCAGCTTATTACGCAGTTGGTACGAGCAGTACTTC
cdr3_aa: CASSLLRSWYEQYF

j_call: TRBJ2-7
clone_size: -
d_call: -
v_call: TRBV7-2
cdr3_nt: TGTGCCAGCAGCTTGGTGGCAGCCTCTTCCTACGAGCAGTACTTC
cdr3_aa: CASSLVAASSYEQYF

j_call: TRBJ1-1
clone_size: few
d_call: TRBD1
v_call: TRBV20-1
cdr3_nt: TGCAGTGCAAAGGACAGGGGGCGCGGGAACACTGAAGCTTTCTTT
cdr3_aa: CSAKDRGRGNTEAFF

j_call: TRBJ2-2
clone_size: -
d_call: -
v_call: TRBV3-1
cdr3_nt: TGTGCCAGCAGCCAAGGATCAGGGGAAATCGGGGAGCTGTTTTTT
cdr3_aa: CASSQGSGEIGELFF

j_call: TRBJ1-3
clone_size: many
d_call: TRBD1
v_call: TRBV14
cdr3_nt: TGTGCCAGCAGCCGGATTACAGGGGGCTCTGGAAACACCATATATTTT
cdr3_aa: CASSRITGGSGNTIYF

j_call: TRBJ1-1
clone_size: few
d_call: TRBD1
v_call: TRBV3-1
cdr3_nt: TGTGCCAGCAGCAGGGGGCACGGTGAAGCTTTCTTT
cdr3_aa: CASSRGHGEAFF

j_call: TRBJ1-5
clone_size: many
d_call: -
v_call: TRBV5-1
cdr3_nt: TGCGCCAGCAGCTTGGAGGGGGATAGCAATCAGCCCCAGCATTTT
cdr3_aa: CASSLEGDSNQPQHF

j_call: TRBJ2-1
clone_size: -
d_call: TRBD1
v_call: TRBV11-3
cdr3_nt: TGTGCCAGCAGCTTAGATATGACAGGGGGGTACAATGAGCAGTTCTTC
cdr3_aa: CASSLDMTGGYNEQFF

j_call: TRBJ2-1
clone_size: few
d_call: -
v_call: TRBV7-3
cdr3_nt: TGTGCCAGCAGCTTCGACGGGATCGGCTACAATGAGCAGTTCTTC
cdr3_aa: CASSFDGIGYNEQFF

j_call: TRBJ1-1
clone_size: -
d_call: TRBD1
v_call: TRBV6-6
cdr3_nt: TGTGCCAGCAGTGGCCGAGGACAGGGTGCTTTCTTT
cdr3_aa: CASSGRGQGAFF

j_call: TRBJ2-2
clone_size: few
d_call: -
v_call: TRBV12-3/TRBV12-4
cdr3_nt: TGTGCCAGCAGTTTTGTAACACTCGCGAACACCGGGGAGCTGTTTTTT
cdr3_aa: CASSFVTLANTGELFF

j_call: TRBJ2-3
clone_size: many
d_call: -
v_call: TRBV5-5
cdr3_nt: TGTGCCAGCAGCCTACCCCTGGGGGCAGGGCGGACAGATACGCAGTATTTT
cdr3_aa: CASSLPLGAGRTDTQYF

j_call: TRBJ1-2
clone_size: few
d_call: TRBD1
v_call: TRBV10-3
cdr3_nt: TGTGCCATCAGCAAACCGGGACAGGGGTCGAGCGGCTACACCTTC
cdr3_aa: CAISKPGQGSSGYTF